This T cell receptor (beta chain) was captured by sequencing in a study of blood T cell repertoires in COVID-19. Study-wide background: Samples came from the United States, Italy and Spain, spanning acute and convalescent COVID-19. PBMCs, B-cell-depleted T cells, or T cells were the source of the cDNA or gDNA that made up the material.

This CDR3 is 14 amino acids long. Original methodology: It was from reference gene primer amplification that nucleated cell counts were estimated. Profiled with immunoSEQ multiplex PCR; TCRdb holds only in-frame clones, not every one. V, J and clone size derive from that table, while D and trimming were established from the DNA sequence. The repertoire holds more than 70,000 clones, with 77% as singletons. The sequence derives from a human donor in a cohort sampled during active COVID-19. Material for sequencing was peripheral blood. V usage is TRBV21-1 and J usage is TRBJ2-7; the table names TRBD1, a call not compared with the DNA. TRBV21-1 is flagged as a pseudogene. The CDR3 protein is CARTTGTGPYEQYF. The CDR3 DNA is TGTGCCAGGACAACCGGGACAGGGCCCTACGAGCAGTACTTC.